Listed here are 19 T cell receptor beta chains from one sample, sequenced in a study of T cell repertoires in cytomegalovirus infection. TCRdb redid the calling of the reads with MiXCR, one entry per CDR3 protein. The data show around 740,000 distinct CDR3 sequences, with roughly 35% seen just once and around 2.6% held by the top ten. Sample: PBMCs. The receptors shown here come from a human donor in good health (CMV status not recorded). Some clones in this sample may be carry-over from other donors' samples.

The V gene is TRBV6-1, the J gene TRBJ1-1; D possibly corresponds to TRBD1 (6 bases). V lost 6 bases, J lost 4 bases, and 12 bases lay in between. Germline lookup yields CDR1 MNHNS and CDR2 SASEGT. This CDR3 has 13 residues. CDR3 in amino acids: CASREGGGTEAFF. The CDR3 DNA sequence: TGTGCCAGCAGGGAGGGGGGTGGCACTGAAGCTTTCTTT.

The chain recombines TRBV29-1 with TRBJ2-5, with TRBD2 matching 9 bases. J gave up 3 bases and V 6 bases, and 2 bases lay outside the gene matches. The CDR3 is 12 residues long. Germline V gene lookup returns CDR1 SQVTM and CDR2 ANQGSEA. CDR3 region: CSVVAGEETQYF. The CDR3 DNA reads TGCAGCGTGGTAGCGGGAGAAGAGACCCAGTACTTC.

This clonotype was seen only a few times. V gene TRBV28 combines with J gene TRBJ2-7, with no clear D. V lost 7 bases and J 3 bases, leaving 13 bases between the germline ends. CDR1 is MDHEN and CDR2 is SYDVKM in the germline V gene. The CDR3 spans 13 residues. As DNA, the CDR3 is TGTGCCAGCACCGAAAGGGTGATCTACGAGCAGTACTTC. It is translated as CASTERVIYEQYF.

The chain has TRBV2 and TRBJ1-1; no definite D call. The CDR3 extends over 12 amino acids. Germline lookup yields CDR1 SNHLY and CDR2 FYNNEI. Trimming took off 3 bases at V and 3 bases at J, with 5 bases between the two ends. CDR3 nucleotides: TGTGCCAGCAGTGAGGCTTACACTGAAGCTTTCTTT. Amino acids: CASSEAYTEAFF.

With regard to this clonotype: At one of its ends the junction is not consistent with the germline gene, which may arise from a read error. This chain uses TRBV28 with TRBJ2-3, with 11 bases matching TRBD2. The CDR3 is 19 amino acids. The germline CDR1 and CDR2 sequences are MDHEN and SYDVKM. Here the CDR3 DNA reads TGTGCCAGCAGTTTTGAAACTAGCGGGAGAGCGTCTAGCACAGAGACGCAGTATTTT. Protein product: CASSFETSGRASSTETQYF.

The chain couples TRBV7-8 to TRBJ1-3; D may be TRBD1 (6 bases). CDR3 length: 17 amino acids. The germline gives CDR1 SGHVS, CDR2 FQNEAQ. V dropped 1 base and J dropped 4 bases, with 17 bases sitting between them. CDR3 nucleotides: TGTGCCAGCAGCTTAGTGGTGGCGTGGACAGCCGGAAACACCATATATTTT. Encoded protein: CASSLVVAWTAGNTIYF.

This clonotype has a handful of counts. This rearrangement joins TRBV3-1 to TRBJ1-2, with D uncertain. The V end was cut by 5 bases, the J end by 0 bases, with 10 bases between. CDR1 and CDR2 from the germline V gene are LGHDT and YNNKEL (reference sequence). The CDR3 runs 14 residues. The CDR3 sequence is CASSGREANYGYTF. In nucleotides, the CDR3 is TGTGCCAGCAGCGGGCGGGAAGCTAACTATGGCTACACCTTC.

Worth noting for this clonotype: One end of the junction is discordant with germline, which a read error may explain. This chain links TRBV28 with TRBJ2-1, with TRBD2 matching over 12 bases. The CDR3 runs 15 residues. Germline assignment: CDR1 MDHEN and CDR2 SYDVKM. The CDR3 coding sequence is TGTACCAGCAGTGCCCGGACTAGCGGGAATCTTGAGCAGTTCTTC. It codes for CTSSARTSGNLEQFF.

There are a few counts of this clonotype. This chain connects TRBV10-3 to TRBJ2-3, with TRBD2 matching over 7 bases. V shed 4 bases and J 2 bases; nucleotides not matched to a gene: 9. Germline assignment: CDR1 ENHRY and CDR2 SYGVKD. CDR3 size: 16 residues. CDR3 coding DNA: TGTGCCATCAGTGTTGTACGGGGGGTAAACACAGATACGCAGTATTTT. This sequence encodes CAISVVRGVNTDTQYF.

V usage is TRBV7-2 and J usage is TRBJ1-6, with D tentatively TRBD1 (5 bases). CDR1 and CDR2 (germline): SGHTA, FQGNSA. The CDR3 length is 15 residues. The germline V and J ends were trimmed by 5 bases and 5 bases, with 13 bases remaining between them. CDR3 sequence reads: CASSVRWGDNSPLHF. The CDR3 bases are TGTGCCAGCAGCGTGCGATGGGGGGATAATTCACCCCTCCACTTT.

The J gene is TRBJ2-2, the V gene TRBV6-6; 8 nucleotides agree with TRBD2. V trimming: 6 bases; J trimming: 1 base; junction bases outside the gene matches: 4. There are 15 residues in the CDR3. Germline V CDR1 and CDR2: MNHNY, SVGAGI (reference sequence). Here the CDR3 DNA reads TGTGCCAGCAGACCTAGCGGGCTGAACACCGGGGAGCTGTTTTTT. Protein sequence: CASRPSGLNTGELFF.

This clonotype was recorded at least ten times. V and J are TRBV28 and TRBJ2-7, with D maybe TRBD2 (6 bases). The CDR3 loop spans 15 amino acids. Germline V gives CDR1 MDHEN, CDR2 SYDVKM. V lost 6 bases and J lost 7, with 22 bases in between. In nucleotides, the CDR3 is TGTGCCAGCAGAGCATCCGGGACTGGCCCTTTGGAGCAGTACTTC. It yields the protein CASRASGTGPLEQYF.

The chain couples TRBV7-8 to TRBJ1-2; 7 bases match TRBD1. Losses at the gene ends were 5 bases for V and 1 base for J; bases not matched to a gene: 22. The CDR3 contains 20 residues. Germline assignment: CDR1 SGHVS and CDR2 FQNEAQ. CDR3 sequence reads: CASSPSHPRDSSTLNYGYTF. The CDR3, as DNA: TGTGCCAGCAGCCCTTCCCACCCCAGGGACAGTTCCACTCTTAACTATGGCTACACCTTC. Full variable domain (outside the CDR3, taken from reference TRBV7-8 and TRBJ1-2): GAGVSQSPRYKVAKRGQDVALRCDPISGHVSLFWYQQALGQGPEFLTYFQNEAQLDKSGLPSDRFFAERPEGSVSTLKIQRTQQEDSAVYLCASSPSHPRDSSTLNYGYTFGSGTRLTVV.

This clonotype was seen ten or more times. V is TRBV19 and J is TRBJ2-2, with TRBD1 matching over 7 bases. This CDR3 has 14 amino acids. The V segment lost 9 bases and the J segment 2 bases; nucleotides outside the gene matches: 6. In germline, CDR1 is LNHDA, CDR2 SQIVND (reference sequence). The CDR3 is CARADRVNTGELFF. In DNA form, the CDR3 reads TGTGCCAGGGCCGACAGGGTTAACACCGGGGAGCTGTTTTTT. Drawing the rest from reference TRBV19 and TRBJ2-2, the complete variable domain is DGGITQSPKYLFRKEGQNVTLSCEQNLNHDAMYWYRQDPGQGLRLIYYSQIVNDFQKGDIAEGYSVSREKKESFPLTVTSAQKNPTAFYLCARADRVNTGELFFGEGSRLTVL.

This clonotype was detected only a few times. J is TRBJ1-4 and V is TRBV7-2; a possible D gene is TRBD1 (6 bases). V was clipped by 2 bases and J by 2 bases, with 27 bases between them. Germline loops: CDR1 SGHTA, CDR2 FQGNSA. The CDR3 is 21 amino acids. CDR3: CASSLSPSGTTNNPTNEKLFF. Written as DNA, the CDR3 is TGTGCCAGCAGCTTATCCCCTTCCGGGACAACTAACAACCCTACTAATGAAAAACTGTTTTTT.

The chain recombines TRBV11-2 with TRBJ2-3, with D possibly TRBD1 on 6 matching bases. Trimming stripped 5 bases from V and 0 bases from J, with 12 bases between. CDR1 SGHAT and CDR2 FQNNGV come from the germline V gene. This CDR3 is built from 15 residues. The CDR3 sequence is CASSAGQLSTDTQYF. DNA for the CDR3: TGTGCCAGCAGCGCCGGACAGCTTAGCACAGATACGCAGTATTTT. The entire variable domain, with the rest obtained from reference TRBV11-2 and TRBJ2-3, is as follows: EAGVAQSPRYKIIEKRQSVAFWCNPISGHATLYWYQQILGQGPKLLIQFQNNGVVDDSQLPKDRFSAERLKGVDSTLKIQPAKLEDSAVYLCASSAGQLSTDTQYFGPGTRLTVL.

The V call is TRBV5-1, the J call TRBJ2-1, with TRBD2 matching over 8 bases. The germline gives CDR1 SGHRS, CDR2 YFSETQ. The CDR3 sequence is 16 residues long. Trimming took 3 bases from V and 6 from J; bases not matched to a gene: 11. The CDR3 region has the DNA TGCGCCAGCAGCTCAGGTCGGGGGGGGGCCGGCAATGAGCAGTTCTTC. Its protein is CASSSGRGGAGNEQFF. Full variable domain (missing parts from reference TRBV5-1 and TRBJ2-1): KAGVTQTPRYLIKTRGQQVTLSCSPISGHRSVSWYQQTPGQGLQFLFEYFSETQRNKGNFPGRFSGRQFSNSRSEMNVSTLELGDSALYLCASSSGRGGAGNEQFFGPGTRLTVL.

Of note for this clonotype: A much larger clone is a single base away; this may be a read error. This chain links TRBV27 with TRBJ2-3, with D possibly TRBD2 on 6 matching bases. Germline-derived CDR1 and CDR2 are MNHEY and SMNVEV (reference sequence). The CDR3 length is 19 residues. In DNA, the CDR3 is TGTGCCAGCAGTTCGATGGGACTCCGGGACTCTCAAGCTCGAGATCCGCAGTATTTT. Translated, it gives CASSSMGLRDSQARDPQYF.

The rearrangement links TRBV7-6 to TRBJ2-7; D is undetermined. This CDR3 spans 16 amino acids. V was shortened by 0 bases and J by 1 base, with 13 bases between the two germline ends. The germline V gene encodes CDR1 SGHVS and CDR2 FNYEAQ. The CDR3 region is CASSLAGGYGSYEQYF. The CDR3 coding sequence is TGTGCCAGCAGCTTAGCGGGCGGATACGGTTCCTACGAGCAGTACTTC.